A selection of T cell receptor beta chains follows, all from one sample in a study of cytomegalovirus exposure and HLA in healthy donors. Measured with immunoSEQ multiplex PCR; TCRdb has only the in-frame clones, and not every one. The sample has about 130,000 clones, around 77% seen once. The specimen was PBMCs. Receptors originate from a man aged 25 to 45 in good health and CMV-seronegative. Each CDR3 is given with its conserved first and last residue. A D gene is named only where the DNA matches it firmly. Size is stated for part of the rows, as once, few or many counts, or as a class when the clone is expanded.

CDR3 protein | CDR3 DNA | V gene | D gene | J gene | clone size
CASLLYEQYF | TGTGCCAGCCTCCTCTACGAGCAGTACTTC | TRBV2 | NA | TRBJ2-7 | once
CASRRGDQPQHF | TGTGCCAGCAGAAGGGGCGATCAGCCCCAGCATTTT | TRBV28 | NA | TRBJ1-5 | few
CASSLAAGVEETQYF | TGTGCCAGCAGCTTAGCGGCGGGAGTAGAAGAGACCCAGTACTTC | TRBV7-8 | TRBD2 | TRBJ2-5 | NA
CASSFSGNWPRDTQYF | TGTGCCAGCAGTTTTAGCGGGAATTGGCCGCGAGATACGCAGTATTTT | TRBV27 | TRBD2 | TRBJ2-3 | NA
CASSLAPGTGDSDEQYF | TGTGCCAGCAGCTTAGCGCCAGGGACTGGGGATTCGGACGAGCAGTACTTC | TRBV7-9 | NA | TRBJ2-7 | NA
CASSPLAGVEQYF | TGTGCCAGCAGCCCGCTAGCGGGAGTGGAGCAGTACTTC | TRBV7-3 | TRBD2 | TRBJ2-7 | NA
CASSPGLAGETQYF | TGTGCCAGCAGCCCGGGACTAGCGGGAGAGACCCAGTACTTC | TRBV28 | TRBD2 | TRBJ2-5 | NA
CASSVDRLYGYTF | TGCGCCAGCAGTGTTGACCGACTCTATGGCTACACCTTC | TRBV10-1 | NA | TRBJ1-2 | NA
CASSPGQGRNQPQHF | TGTGCCAGCAGCCCCGGACAGGGGCGCAATCAGCCCCAGCATTTT | TRBV6-5 | TRBD1 | TRBJ1-5 | NA
CASSEGTPGLAPTGELFF | TGTGCCAGCAGTGAAGGGACCCCGGGACTAGCGCCCACCGGGGAGCTGTTTTTT | TRBV6-1 | TRBD2 | TRBJ2-2 | few
CASSSMGSGRAIYEQFF | TGTGCCAGCAGCTCAATGGGAAGCGGGAGGGCCATATATGAGCAGTTCTTC | TRBV4-2 | TRBD2 | TRBJ2-1 | NA
CASSLETGVTGNTIYF | TGTGCCAGCAGCTTAGAAACAGGGGTAACTGGAAACACCATATATTTT | TRBV7-9 | TRBD1 | TRBJ1-3 | NA
CASSPNGQSGANVLTF | TGTGCCAGCAGTCCCAACGGACAGTCTGGGGCCAACGTCCTGACTTTC | TRBV6-4 | NA | TRBJ2-6 | NA
CASSAGQGYYNEQFF | TGTGCCAGCAGCGCTGGACAGGGATACTACAATGAGCAGTTCTTC | TRBV9 | TRBD1 | TRBJ2-1 | NA
CASSLVLAGAGETQYF | TGTGCCAGCAGCTTGGTACTAGCGGGGGCGGGTGAGACCCAGTACTTC | TRBV5-4 | TRBD2 | TRBJ2-5 | NA
CSVGQDREKLFF | TGCAGCGTTGGCCAAGACAGAGAAAAACTGTTTTTT | TRBV29-1 | NA | TRBJ1-4 | NA
CASSKDRRGSPLHF | TGTGCCAGTAGTAAGGACCGGCGGGGTTCACCCCTCCACTTT | TRBV19 | NA | TRBJ1-6 | once
CASSPTLDRPGELFF | TGTGCCAGCAGTCCCACCCTTGACAGGCCCGGGGAGCTGTTTTTT | TRBV6-4 | NA | TRBJ2-2 | NA
CASGTGGYEQYF | TGTGCCAGTGGGACAGGGGGCTACGAGCAGTACTTC | TRBV6-1 | TRBD1 | TRBJ2-7 | NA
CASSGTALNEQFF | TGCGCCAGCTCCGGGACTGCGCTCAATGAGCAGTTCTTC | TRBV5-1 | NA | TRBJ2-1 | NA
CASSTLAGVYNEQFF | TGTGCCAGCAGCACACTAGCGGGGGTCTACAATGAGCAGTTCTTC | TRBV6-1 | TRBD2 | TRBJ2-1 | NA
CASSLAQGQAVNTEAFF | TGTGCCAGCAGCTTAGCTCAGGGGCAGGCGGTGAACACTGAAGCTTTCTTT | TRBV11-1 | NA | TRBJ1-1 | NA
CASSSTGGSYNEQFF | TGTGCCAGCAGCTCCACAGGGGGGTCCTACAATGAGCAGTTCTTC | TRBV27 | TRBD1 | TRBJ2-1 | NA
CASSPWAGRHTGELFF | TGTGCCAGCTCACCATGGGCAGGGCGGCACACCGGGGAGCTGTTTTTT | TRBV18 | NA | TRBJ2-2 | NA
CASSGSSVWGQVEQYF | TGTGCCAGCAGCGGATCATCTGTTTGGGGGCAGGTCGAGCAGTACTTC | TRBV11-2 | NA | TRBJ2-7 | NA
CASSAGDYRSYEQYF | TGTGCCAGCAGCGCGGGGGACTACCGCTCCTACGAGCAGTACTTC | TRBV9 | TRBD2 | TRBJ2-7 | NA
CASSKRRDSGNTIYF | TGTGCCAGCAGTAAACGGCGGGACTCTGGAAACACCATATATTTT | TRBV6-1 | NA | TRBJ1-3 | NA
CASSFLGGRAGELFF | TGTGCCAGCAGCTTTTTAGGGGGTCGGGCCGGGGAGCTGTTTTTT | TRBV5-4 | NA | TRBJ2-2 | NA
CASSPPGSTEAFF | TGTGCCAGCAGCCCACCGGGTTCCACTGAAGCTTTCTTT | TRBV5-4 | NA | TRBJ1-1 | NA
CASSLAWLAGNNEQFF | TGCGCCAGCAGCTTGGCCTGGCTAGCGGGCAACAATGAGCAGTTCTTC | TRBV5-1 | TRBD2 | TRBJ2-1 | NA
CASSGFRGLGNEQFF | TGTGCCAGCAGTGGGTTCAGGGGGCTAGGGAATGAGCAGTTCTTC | TRBV2 | TRBD1 | TRBJ2-1 | NA
CASSLYPKGRANVLTF | TGTGCCAGCAGTTTATACCCGAAGGGGAGGGCCAACGTCCTGACTTTC | TRBV28 | NA | TRBJ2-6 | few
CASSTNRDNYEQYF | TGTGCCAGCAGCACGAACAGGGATAACTACGAGCAGTACTTC | TRBV7-8 | NA | TRBJ2-7 | NA
CASNLSGRAGDTQYF | TGTGCCAGCAACCTAAGCGGGAGGGCTGGAGATACGCAGTATTTT | TRBV7-8 | TRBD2 | TRBJ2-3 | NA
CASSYSRVNTEAFF | TGTGCCAGCAGCTACTCCAGGGTGAACACTGAAGCTTTCTTT | TRBV11-2 | NA | TRBJ1-1 | NA
CASSLYSGVGEQYF | TGTGCCAGCAGCTTGTATTCGGGAGTGGGCGAGCAGTACTTC | TRBV5-4 | NA | TRBJ2-7 | medium-sized
CAWSLRLARTGELFF | TGTGCCTGGAGCTTGAGACTAGCGAGAACCGGGGAGCTGTTTTTT | TRBV30 | TRBD2 | TRBJ2-2 | NA
CASSQASGLTDTQYF | TGTGCCAGCAGTCAGGCCAGCGGGCTCACAGATACGCAGTATTTT | TRBV6-5 | NA | TRBJ2-3 | NA
CASSQTGKAGNTIYF | TGTGCCAGCAGCCAGACAGGGAAAGCTGGAAACACCATATATTTT | TRBV7-8 | TRBD1 | TRBJ1-3 | NA
CASGRLRAHGYTF | TGTGCCAGTGGGCGGTTGAGGGCTCATGGCTACACCTTC | TRBV19 | NA | TRBJ1-2 | NA
CASSDSTWGNTEAFF | TGCGCCAGCAGTGACTCGACTTGGGGCAACACTGAAGCTTTCTTT | TRBV10-2 | NA | TRBJ1-1 | NA
CSVEKKSGNTIYF | TGCAGCGTGGAGAAGAAATCTGGAAACACCATATATTTT | TRBV29-1 | NA | TRBJ1-3 | once
CASSPGAGGYTF | TGTGCCAGCAGCCCAGGGGCGGGTGGCTACACCTTC | TRBV9 | NA | TRBJ1-2 | NA
CASGPGDEKLFF | TGTGCCAGCGGCCCGGGAGATGAAAAACTGTTTTTT | TRBV28 | NA | TRBJ1-4 | NA
CASSRYGTAQETQYF | TGCGCCAGCAGCCGATACGGGACAGCACAAGAGACCCAGTACTTC | TRBV4-1 | TRBD1 | TRBJ2-5 | NA
CASSPTLNMNTEAFF | TGTGCCAGCAGCCCGACTCTGAATATGAACACTGAAGCTTTCTTT | TRBV7-9 | NA | TRBJ1-1 | few